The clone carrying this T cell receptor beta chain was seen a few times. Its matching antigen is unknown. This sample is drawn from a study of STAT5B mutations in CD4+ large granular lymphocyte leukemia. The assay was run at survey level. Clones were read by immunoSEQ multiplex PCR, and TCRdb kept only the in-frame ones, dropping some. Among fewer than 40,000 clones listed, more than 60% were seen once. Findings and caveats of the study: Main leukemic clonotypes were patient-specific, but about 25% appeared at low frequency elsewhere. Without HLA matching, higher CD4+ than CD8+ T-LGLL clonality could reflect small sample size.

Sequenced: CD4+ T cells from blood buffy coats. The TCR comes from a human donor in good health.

CDR3 bases: TGTGCCAGCAGCTCAACCGGGACAGGGGGCTATGGCTACACCTTC. Protein: CASSSTGTGGYGYTF. The V and J genes are TRBV7-9 and TRBJ1-2; 11 nucleotides agree with TRBD1. Germline V gives CDR1 SEHNR, CDR2 FQNEAQ (reference sequence). V dropped 4 bases and J dropped 4; count of bases not matched to a gene: 5. The CDR3 is 15 amino acids.